This TCR beta chain was observed in a study of blood T cell repertoires in COVID-19. On the study more broadly: Samples came from the United States, Italy and Spain, spanning acute and convalescent COVID-19.

Produced via immunoSEQ multiplex PCR; TCRdb's table is partial and in-frame only. The profile shows about 100,000 clones, around 88% of them singletons. Germline lookup yields CDR1 SGHNT and CDR2 YENEEA. V was pared by 5 bases and J by 0 bases, with 9 bases between. The CDR3 is made up of 14 amino acids. The sample was peripheral blood. This receptor was identified in a human donor in a cohort sampled during active COVID-19. This sequence joins TRBV11-3 and TRBJ2-3; D gene uncertain. CDR3 bases: TGTGCCAGCAGCCGATCACAGAGCACAGATACGCAGTATTTT. This sequence encodes CASSRSQSTDTQYF.